The present entry profiles one T cell receptor beta chain with its context. This record belongs to a study of shared clonotypes between healthy human individuals. Naive CD8 cells lacked CD45RO and underwent positive selection for CCR7, leaving out terminally differentiated effector memory CD45RA+ cells. V was cut by 5 bases and J by 0 bases, with 7 bases left in between. The CDR3 sequence is 14 residues long. Per germline, CDR1 SGHAT and CDR2 FQDESV (reference sequence). Profiled with immunoSEQ multiplex PCR; TCRdb holds only in-frame clones, not every one. Of a few million clones in the sample, 93% were seen once.

This clonotype was obtained from a man aged 18 to 29 in good health. Some clones in this sample may be carry-over from other donors' samples. V usage is TRBV11-1 and J usage is TRBJ1-4, with D hard to call. The sample comprised naive CD8+ T cells from PBMCs. The CDR3 loop is CASSEVATNEKLFF. The DNA of the CDR3 is TGTGCCAGCAGCGAGGTTGCAACTAATGAAAAACTGTTTTTT.